This TCR beta chain was identified in a study of blood T cells in healthy people across ages. CDR3 length: 15 residues. From germline, CDR1 is DFQATT and CDR2 SNEGSKA (reference sequence). Unmatched junction bases numbered 7, after V lost 2 bases and J lost 5 bases. A J-beta primer mix and a sample-barcoded 5' primer were used in a second PCR of about 7 to 12 cycles. TCRdb redid the calling of the 5' RACE reads with MiXCR, one entry per CDR3 protein. The table includes over a million distinct CDR3 sequences, approximately 60% detected once. This chain joins TRBV20-1 and TRBJ2-3; TRBD2 aligns across 10 bases. This clonotype was sampled from a man in his late teens or twenties in good health. Source material: blood. CDR3 in DNA: TGCAGTGCTAGAAAGTTAAGCGGGAGGGGAGATACGCAGTATTTT. The encoded protein is CSARKLSGRGDTQYF.